This T cell receptor (beta chain) was retrieved from a study of CD8 T cells in ankylosing spondylitis. This clonotype has at least ten counts. TCRdb recomputed calls from the 5' RACE reads with MiXCR, one row per CDR3 protein. The sample gives around 99,000 distinct CDR3 sequences, 8.8% of which show up once; 4.5% to 5.5% is in the top ten. Between the trimmed V and J ends, which lost 8 bases and 0 bases, there was a span of 12 bases. The CDR3 extends over 14 amino acids. This receptor was taken from a male donor with ankylosing spondylitis or in good health (not recorded which). Sample: blood, either unsorted or a sorted T cell fraction (not recorded which). This chain uses TRBV12-3 or TRBV12-4 with TRBJ2-3; perhaps TRBD2 as D (5 bases). The CDR3 nucleotides are TGTGCCAGCTTGGGGAGTCTAAGCACAGATACGCAGTATTTT. Its translation: CASLGSLSTDTQYF.